A single sample is the source of the 23 T cell receptor beta chains below, sequenced in a study of T cells in tumors after PD-1 blockade. Assay: immunoSEQ multiplex PCR; the TCRdb copy retains only in-frame clones and omits some. The sample holds fewer than 35,000 clones, roughly 78% seen once. The sequences come from PBMCs, collected before anti-PD-1 treatment. The source of these receptors is a human donor with basal cell carcinoma.

This clone has only a few counts. The rearrangement uses TRBV7-2 and TRBJ2-1, with 12 bases identical to TRBD2. CDR3 size: 16 residues. V lost 5 bases, J lost 0 bases, and 2 bases stayed unmatched. Per the germline V gene, CDR1 is SGHTA and CDR2 is FQGNSA. This CDR3 is CASSKTSGSSYNEQFF. In DNA form, the CDR3 reads TGTGCCAGCAGCAAGACTAGCGGGAGCTCCTACAATGAGCAGTTCTTC.

The count of this clone is one. The rearrangement links TRBV5-6 to TRBJ1-2, with D uncertain. This CDR3 comprises 14 residues. The V and J ends lost 0 bases and 5 bases respectively, with 11 bases between them. Germline V gene data show CDR1 as SGHDT and CDR2 as YYEEEE. Here the CDR3 DNA reads TGTGCCAGCAGCTTGGCGGGGAACCCATATGGCTACACCTTC. Amino acids: CASSLAGNPYGYTF.

This chain uses TRBV30 with TRBJ2-1; TRBD2 agrees at 13 bases. Germline V gene data show CDR1 as GTSNPN and CDR2 as SVGIG (reference sequence). This CDR3 is 17 amino acids long. The V segment lost 1 base and the J segment 0 bases; nucleotides outside the gene matches: 3. CDR3 region: CAWSARTSGSSYNEQFF. The DNA of the CDR3 is TGTGCCTGGAGTGCACGGACTAGCGGGAGCTCCTACAATGAGCAGTTCTTC.

The chain links TRBV7-9 to TRBJ2-7; possibly TRBD2 for D (7 bases). Trimming stripped 6 bases from V and 0 bases from J, with 15 bases between. The CDR3 totals 15 residues. Germline loops: CDR1 SEHNR, CDR2 FQNEAQ (reference sequence). The CDR3 region is CASRELGGHSYEQYF. The CDR3 coding sequence is TGTGCCAGCAGGGAACTCGGGGGGCACTCCTACGAGCAGTACTTC.

This chain connects TRBV5-1 to TRBJ1-2; possibly TRBD1 for D (5 bases). The CDR3 runs 16 residues. The germline V gene has CDR1 SGHRS and CDR2 YFSETQ. Trimming cost V 0 bases and J 2 bases, with 14 bases left between them. CDR3 loop: CASSLGSAGPNYGYTF. The CDR3 DNA sequence: TGCGCCAGCAGCTTGGGCTCGGCAGGGCCCAACTATGGCTACACCTTC.

In DNA, the CDR3 is TGTGCGGGAGCGGCGATCTCCTACAATGAGCAGTTCTTC. The encoded protein is CAGAAISYNEQFF. V usage is TRBV2 and J usage is TRBJ2-1, with D possibly matching TRBD2 (5 bases). CDR1 is SNHLY and CDR2 is FYNNEI in the germline V gene. This CDR3 is 13 amino acids long.

The chain combines TRBV4-3 with TRBJ2-2; 9 bases match TRBD2. CDR3 length: 17 amino acids. With 0 bases clipped from V and 12 bases from J, the junction kept 14 bases outside the gene matches. Per the germline V gene, CDR1 is LGHNA and CDR2 is YSLEER. The CDR3 here is CASSQESGRGGFRKLFF. CDR3 coding DNA: TGCGCCAGCAGCCAAGAGTCGGGGCGGGGGGGCTTCAGGAAGCTGTTTTTT.

In the case of this clone: The junction does not match germline at one end; this may be a read error. This sequence joins TRBV7-7 and TRBJ2-1; D is possibly TRBD1 or TRBD2 (5 bases each). Per germline, CDR1 SSHAT and CDR2 FNYEAQ (reference sequence). The CDR3 loop spans 16 amino acids. The CDR3 loop is CASSLAWGSSYNEQFF. DNA for the CDR3: TGTGCTAGCAGCTTAGCGTGGGGGTCCTCCTACAATGAGCAGTTCTTC.

The chain recombines TRBV4-3 with TRBJ2-1, with TRBD2 as a possible D gene (5 bases). CDR3 length equals 13 residues. Trimming took 5 bases from V and 10 from J, leaving 15 bases between them. The germline CDR1 and CDR2 sequences are LGHNA and YSLEER. The DNA for the CDR3 is TGCGCCAGCAGCGTAAGGGAGTCGTACGAGCAGTTCTTC. It encodes CASSVRESYEQFF.

J is TRBJ2-3 and V is TRBV28, with TRBD2 as a possible D gene (7 bases). Trimming stripped 5 bases from V and 14 bases from J, with 14 bases between. CDR1 and CDR2 (germline): MDHEN, SYDVKM. The CDR3 runs to 11 residues. As DNA, the CDR3 is TGTGCCAGCAGTGGGGGAGGGGGACTGTATTTT. Its translation is CASSGGGGLYF. Full variable domain (remainder filled in from reference TRBV28 and TRBJ2-3): DVKVTQSSRYLVKRTGEKVFLECVQDMDHENMFWYRQDPGLGLRLIYFSYDVKMKEKGDIPEGYSVSREKKERFSLILESASTNQTSMYLCASSGGGGLYFGPGTRLTVL.

This clone is a singleton in its sample. The rearrangement uses TRBV3-1 (or the pseudogene TRBV3-2) and TRBJ1-6, with D uncertain. V was trimmed by 7 bases and J by 7 bases, leaving 14 bases between them. The CDR3 totals 14 residues. Germline loops: CDR1 LGHDT, CDR2 YNNKEL (reference sequence). CDR3 coding DNA: TGTGCCAGCACCAACGCGGGCATAAATTCACCCCTCCACTTT. Protein sequence: CASTNAGINSPLHF.

V gene TRBV6-5 combines with J gene TRBJ2-7; D not resolved. The germline V gene has CDR1 MNHEY and CDR2 SVGAGI. V was shortened by 4 bases and J by 3 bases, with 7 bases between the two germline ends. The CDR3 length is 12 residues. CDR3 bases: TGTGCCAGCAGTTCTCAGCACTACGAGCAGTACTTC. Protein: CASSSQHYEQYF.

The chain couples TRBV3-1 (or the pseudogene TRBV3-2) to TRBJ2-2; TRBD1 or TRBD2 may be the D gene (5 bases each). Trimming pared 6 bases from V and 2 bases from J, leaving 13 bases between. CDR3 length equals 15 residues. Looked up from germline, CDR1 is LGHDT and CDR2 is YNNKEL (reference sequence). As DNA, the CDR3 is TGTGCCAGCAGATCCGGGACCGGCAACACCGGGGAGCTGTTTTTT. Its translation is CASRSGTGNTGELFF.

CDR3 bases: TGTGCCAGCAGTTTAGCCGACAGGGATGTGTGGGCTTTCTTT. Its protein is CASSLADRDVWAFF. The chain has TRBV28 and TRBJ1-1, with 7 bases aligning to TRBD1. V gave up 2 bases and J gave up 11 bases; unmatched junction bases: 11. The CDR3 covers 14 residues. Germline V gene lookup returns CDR1 MDHEN and CDR2 SYDVKM.

The chain couples TRBV29-1 to TRBJ2-3, with D unclear. The CDR3 is made up of 13 amino acids. V lost 4 bases, J lost 2 bases, and 10 bases lay in between. Germline V lookup: CDR1 SQVTM, CDR2 ANQGSEA. The CDR3 nucleotides are TGCAGCGTTGCGGCTAGTTCCACAGATACGCAGTATTTT. Translated: CSVAASSTDTQYF.

The CDR3 reads CASSLENSPLHF. In DNA form, the CDR3 reads TGTGCCAGCAGCTTAGAAAATTCACCCCTCCACTTT. The chain couples TRBV7-9 to TRBJ1-6; D ambiguous. V was clipped by 1 base and J by 7 bases, with 2 bases between them. This CDR3 region has 12 residues. Germline CDR1 and CDR2: SEHNR and FQNEAQ (reference sequence).

The V call is TRBV4-3, the J call TRBJ1-2; 8 positions agree with TRBD1. Per the germline V gene, CDR1 is LGHNA and CDR2 is YSLEER. This CDR3 has 15 residues. V lost 6 bases and J lost 4; bases outside the gene matches: 10. The CDR3 reads CASSLQGERSYGYTF. In DNA, the CDR3 is TGCGCCAGCAGTCTACAGGGGGAAAGGAGCTATGGCTACACCTTC.

V and J are TRBV6-5 and TRBJ1-2, with TRBD1 identical over 10 bases. This CDR3 spans 15 amino acids. Germline loops: CDR1 MNHEY, CDR2 SVGAGI. With 6 bases clipped from V and 8 bases from J, the junction kept 12 bases outside the gene matches. The CDR3 reads CASRPSGTGVGGYTF. In DNA form, the CDR3 reads TGTGCCAGCAGGCCCTCGGGGACAGGGGTCGGGGGCTACACCTTC.

This chain connects TRBV6-4 to TRBJ1-1; tentatively, D is TRBD1 (5 bases). This CDR3 comprises 15 residues. With 6 bases removed from V and 5 bases from J, the gap between germline ends came to 19 bases. The V gene's germline CDR1 is MRHNA and CDR2 SNTAGT. This chain's CDR3 is CASRRDEGQGTEAFF. In DNA form, the CDR3 reads TGTGCCAGCAGGAGGGACGAGGGCCAAGGGACTGAAGCTTTCTTT.

The V gene is TRBV12-3 or TRBV12-4, the J gene TRBJ2-2, with D tentatively TRBD2 (5 bases). This CDR3 is 13 amino acids long. The V end was cut by 5 bases, the J end by 9 bases, with 13 bases between. CDR3 amino acids: CASSLLSGRELFF. The CDR3 DNA reads TGTGCCAGCAGTCTCCTGTCCGGGAGGGAGCTGTTTTTT.

The chain uses TRBV3-1 (or the pseudogene TRBV3-2) and TRBJ2-1; D might be TRBD2 (5 bases). This CDR3 contains 14 residues. The V end lost 5 bases, the J end lost 0 bases, and 8 bases lay between the germline ends. Germline lookup yields CDR1 LGHDT and CDR2 YNNKEL (reference sequence). The CDR3 bases are TGTGCCAGCAGCATGAGGGACTCCTACAATGAGCAGTTCTTC. This encodes CASSMRDSYNEQFF.

This clone is a singleton in its sample. The J gene is TRBJ2-1, the V gene TRBV7-2; a possible D gene is TRBD2 (7 bases). The CDR3 is made up of 14 amino acids. Germline CDR1 reads SGHTA; CDR2 reads FQGNSA. V lost 8 bases and J lost 7, with 18 bases in between. The CDR3 here is CASGAGTRGNEQFF. The CDR3 DNA reads as TGTGCCAGCGGAGCGGGAACGAGGGGGAATGAGCAGTTCTTC.

The chain uses TRBV4-3 and TRBJ2-3; TRBD1 or TRBD2 may be the D gene (5 bases each). V lost 0 bases to trimming and J lost 2 bases, with 12 bases between them. Per the germline V gene, CDR1 is LGHNA and CDR2 is YSLEER. CDR3 size: 16 residues. CDR3 region: CASSQDGGASTDTQYF. CDR3 coding DNA: TGCGCCAGCAGCCAAGATGGGGGAGCGTCCACAGATACGCAGTATTTT.